Sequencing of this T cell receptor (beta chain) was carried out in a study of blood T cell repertoires in COVID-19. The wider study: The origin of the acute and convalescent COVID-19 samples was the United States, Italy and Spain. From T cells, B-cell-depleted T cells, or PBMCs came the material, which was cDNA or gDNA.

In the original analysis: Amplification of reference gene primers provided the estimated nucleated cell counts. The assay was immunoSEQ multiplex PCR, and TCRdb's table has in-frame clones only and misses some. V and J calls and clone size are those listed in that table; D and trimming were worked out from the DNA. The sample records 150,000 to 200,000 clones, roughly 80% being singletons. The material sequenced was peripheral blood. The sequence was obtained from a man between 60 and 70 years old with acute or convalescent COVID-19.

The DNA of the CDR3 is TGTGCCAGCAGACAAAGCTCCTACAATGAGCAGTTCTTC. Protein sequence: CASRQSSYNEQFF. The chain employs TRBV27 and TRBJ2-1; D unclear. Germline loops: CDR1 MNHEY, CDR2 SMNVEV (reference sequence). The length of the CDR3 is 13 residues. V gave up 6 bases and J gave up 0 bases, with 6 bases separating them.